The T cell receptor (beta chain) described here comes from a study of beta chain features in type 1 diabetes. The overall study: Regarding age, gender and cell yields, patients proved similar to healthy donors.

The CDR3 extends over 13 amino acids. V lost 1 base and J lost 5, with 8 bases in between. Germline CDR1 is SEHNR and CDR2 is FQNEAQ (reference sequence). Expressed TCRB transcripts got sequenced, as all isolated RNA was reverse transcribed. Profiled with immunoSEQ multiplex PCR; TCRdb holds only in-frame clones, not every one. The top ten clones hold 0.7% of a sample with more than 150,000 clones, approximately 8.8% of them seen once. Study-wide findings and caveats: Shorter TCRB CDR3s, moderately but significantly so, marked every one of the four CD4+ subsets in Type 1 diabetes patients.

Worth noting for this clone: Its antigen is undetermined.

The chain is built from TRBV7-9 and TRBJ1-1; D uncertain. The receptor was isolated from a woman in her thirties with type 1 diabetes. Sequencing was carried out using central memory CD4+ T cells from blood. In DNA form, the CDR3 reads TGTGCCAGCAGCTTAGACAGACGAACTGAAGCTTTCTTT. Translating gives CASSLDRRTEAFF.